A single sample is the source of the 27 T cell receptor beta chains below, sequenced in a study of CD8+ T cells in alopecia areata. Sequencing relied on a cDNA template that was reverse transcribed from extracted RNA. Profiled with immunoSEQ multiplex PCR; TCRdb holds only in-frame clones, not every one. Seen here are approximately 99,000 clones, 58% observed once, and the top ten hold 20% to 30%. The sample was NKG2D-low CD8+ T cells sorted from blood. The receptors were sampled from a human donor with alopecia areata.

The CDR3 here is CASSLGTGANVLTF. Here the CDR3 DNA reads TGTGCCAGCAGTTTAGGTACTGGGGCCAACGTCCTGACTTTC. The chain recombines TRBV28 with TRBJ2-6, with D unresolved. CDR3 length: 14 residues. Germline V gene sequence: CDR1 MDHEN, CDR2 SYDVKM. Trimming pared 2 bases from V and 2 bases from J, leaving 4 bases between. Drawing the rest from reference TRBV28 and TRBJ2-6, the complete variable domain is DVKVTQSSRYLVKRTGEKVFLECVQDMDHENMFWYRQDPGLGLRLIYFSYDVKMKEKGDIPEGYSVSREKKERFSLILESASTNQTSMYLCASSLGTGANVLTFGAGSRLTVL.

CDR3 nucleotides: TGTGCCAGCAGCTCCGGAGCCGACGGGACCTACGAGCAGTACTTC. It encodes CASSSGADGTYEQYF. The V and J genes are TRBV11-1 and TRBJ2-7, with D maybe TRBD2 (5 bases). CDR1 and CDR2 (germline): SGHAT, FQDESV (reference sequence). The length of the CDR3 is 15 residues. With 4 bases removed from V and 2 bases from J, the gap between germline ends came to 15 bases.

The V and J genes are TRBV29-1 and TRBJ2-1; 7 bases are shared with TRBD2. The CDR3 is 18 amino acids. The junction had 16 bases not matched to a gene; V was cut back by 0 bases and J by 5 bases. CDR1 is SQVTM, CDR2 ANQGSEA, per germline. Here the CDR3 reads CSVEDPRTSSSSHNEQFF. The CDR3 nucleotides are TGCAGCGTTGAAGATCCCCGGACTAGTTCATCGTCCCACAATGAGCAGTTCTTC.

The chain employs TRBV29-1 and TRBJ2-1; D tentatively fits TRBD1 or TRBD2 (5 bases each). The CDR3 runs 14 residues. Germline CDR1 is SQVTM and CDR2 is ANQGSEA. The V end was cut by 6 bases, the J end by 4 bases, with 16 bases between. CDR3 sequence reads: CSVPGTASYNEQFF. The CDR3 coding sequence is TGCAGCGTCCCCGGGACGGCGAGTTACAATGAGCAGTTCTTC.

The V call is TRBV11-2, the J call TRBJ2-1, with unresolved D. The V gene's germline CDR1 is SGHAT and CDR2 FQNNGV. V was clipped by 8 bases and J by 8 bases, with 13 bases between them. The CDR3 loop spans 12 amino acids. The CDR3 here is CASRSADDEQFF. The CDR3 bases are TGTGCCAGCCGGTCTGCCGACGATGAGCAGTTCTTC.

V and J are TRBV27 and TRBJ2-5; TRBD1 matches 8 bases. The germline CDR1 and CDR2 sequences are MNHEY and SMNVEV (reference sequence). The junction had 0 bases not matched to a gene; V was cut back by 3 bases and J by 0 bases. This CDR3 spans 14 amino acids. DNA of the CDR3: TGTGCCAGCAGTTTGGACAGGGACCAAGAGACCCAGTACTTC. Its translation is CASSLDRDQETQYF.

V is TRBV11-2 and J is TRBJ2-7; D not resolved. Germline CDR1 reads SGHAT; CDR2 reads FQNNGV. This CDR3 has 11 residues. V lost 1 base to trimming and J lost 6 bases, with 4 bases between them. The CDR3 is CASSLGPEQYF. The CDR3 bases are TGTGCCAGCAGCTTAGGACCCGAGCAGTACTTC.

The chain has TRBV13 and TRBJ1-6; 8 bases are shared with TRBD1. The length of the CDR3 is 17 residues. The V segment lost 5 bases and the J segment 5 bases; nucleotides outside the gene matches: 11. Germline assignment: CDR1 PRHDT and CDR2 FYEKMQ (reference sequence). The DNA for the CDR3 is TGTGCCAGCAGCCTAGATGGACAGGGTGGCAATAATTCACCCCTCCACTTT. It is translated as CASSLDGQGGNNSPLHF.

This rearrangement joins TRBV7-6 to TRBJ1-5; D gene unclear. The CDR3 is 13 amino acids. V was cut by 5 bases and J by 7 bases, with 12 bases left in between. CDR1 is SGHVS and CDR2 is FNYEAQ in the germline V gene. The CDR3 here is CASSPAFMQPQHF. CDR3 nucleotides: TGTGCCAGCAGCCCCGCCTTCATGCAGCCCCAGCATTTT.

The rearrangement joins TRBV7-8 to TRBJ2-5; the D gene is possibly TRBD1 (5 bases). Germline V gene lookup returns CDR1 SGHVS and CDR2 FQNEAQ. The CDR3 is 15 residues long. V was clipped by 3 bases and J by 1 base, with 12 bases between them. CDR3 sequence: CASSFVDSLQETQYF. The CDR3 DNA reads as TGTGCCAGCAGCTTTGTCGACAGCCTCCAAGAGACCCAGTACTTC.

Here the CDR3 DNA reads TGTGCCAGCAGTTCCGAGCGGCAGACTTCCTACGAGCAGTACTTC. Translation gives CASSSERQTSYEQYF. J is TRBJ2-7 and V is TRBV27; tentatively, D is TRBD2 (5 bases). The CDR3 is 15 residues long. V gave up 4 bases and J gave up 1 base, with 14 bases separating them. Germline CDR1 MNHEY, CDR2 SMNVEV (reference sequence).

V usage is TRBV7-9 and J usage is TRBJ2-1; 11 bases are shared with TRBD2. V shed 3 bases and J 0 bases; nucleotides not matched to a gene: 7. Germline CDR1 reads SEHNR; CDR2 reads FQNEAQ (reference sequence). The CDR3 is 18 residues long. The CDR3, as DNA: TGTGCCAGCAGCTTCATGACTAGCGGGATGAGCTCCTACAATGAGCAGTTCTTC. As protein: CASSFMTSGMSSYNEQFF.

V and J are TRBV29-1 and TRBJ1-2, with a tentative D call TRBD1 (6 bases). The germline V gene encodes CDR1 SQVTM and CDR2 ANQGSEA. CDR3 length: 15 amino acids. Between the trimmed V and J ends, which lost 5 bases and 5 bases, there was a span of 21 bases. CDR3 sequence: CSVPSGTSRGYGYTF. DNA of the CDR3: TGCAGCGTTCCCTCCGGGACATCGAGAGGGTATGGCTACACCTTC.

This rearrangement joins TRBV9 to TRBJ2-3; 10 nucleotides align to TRBD1. This CDR3 comprises 14 residues. Unmatched junction bases numbered 8, after V lost 6 bases and J lost 7 bases. The germline V gene has CDR1 SGDLS and CDR2 YYNGEE. The CDR3 sequence is CASNRGTGEHTQYF. The DNA for the CDR3 is TGTGCCAGCAATCGCGGGACAGGGGAGCATACGCAGTATTTT. The full variable domain, with the rest looked up from reference TRBV9 and TRBJ2-3, is DSGVTQTPKHLITATGQRVTLRCSPRSGDLSVYWYQQSLDQGLQFLIQYYNGEERAKGNILERFSAQQFPDLHSELNLSSLELGDSALYFCASNRGTGEHTQYFGPGTRLTVL.

This clone has a handful of counts. The chain recombines TRBV14 with TRBJ2-2; no clear D. The CDR3 spans 14 residues. Germline V gene sequence: CDR1 SGHDN, CDR2 FVKESK. V was cut by 4 bases and J by 1 base, with 7 bases left in between. As DNA, the CDR3 is TGTGCCAGCAGCCTCTGGAAGAACACCGGGGAGCTGTTTTTT. Protein: CASSLWKNTGELFF.

Here the CDR3 DNA reads TGTGCCTCCTCACTAGCGGCTAATGAGCAGTTCTTC. It encodes CASSLAANEQFF. The gene calls are TRBV30 and TRBJ2-1, with 8 bases lining up with TRBD2. This CDR3 is 12 amino acids long. Trimming cost V 7 bases and J 7 bases; bases outside gene matches: 6. The germline gives CDR1 GTSNPN, CDR2 SVGIG (reference sequence).

The gene calls are TRBV28 and TRBJ2-7; TRBD1 or TRBD2 may be the D gene (5 bases each). The germline V gene has CDR1 MDHEN and CDR2 SYDVKM. Trimming took 2 bases from V and 2 from J, leaving 10 bases between them. The CDR3 covers 14 residues. This chain's CDR3 is CASSLGLGPYEQYF. For the CDR3, the DNA is TGTGCCAGCAGTTTAGGACTGGGACCCTACGAGCAGTACTTC.

The rearrangement uses TRBV9 and TRBJ1-1; D ambiguous. The CDR3 is 13 amino acids. The V end was cut by 4 bases, the J end by 5 bases, with 12 bases between. The germline gives CDR1 SGDLS, CDR2 YYNGEE. CDR3 bases: TGTGCCAGCAGCCCCGCCCGGGAGACTGAAGCTTTCTTT. As protein: CASSPARETEAFF. The full variable domain, completed using reference TRBV9 and TRBJ1-1, is DSGVTQTPKHLITATGQRVTLRCSPRSGDLSVYWYQQSLDQGLQFLIQYYNGEERAKGNILERFSAQQFPDLHSELNLSSLELGDSALYFCASSPARETEAFFGQGTRLTVV.

The CDR3 DNA is TGTGCCAGCAGTCACGGGGAAGCCTACGAGCAGTACTTC. This sequence encodes CASSHGEAYEQYF. The rearrangement links TRBV27 to TRBJ2-7; D may be TRBD2 (5 bases). The CDR3 covers 13 residues. Germline CDR1 reads MNHEY; CDR2 reads SMNVEV (reference sequence). V lost 5 bases, J lost 2 bases, and 10 bases lay in between.

This clone was observed a few times. This chain joins TRBV7-9 and TRBJ2-1; D is perhaps TRBD2 (5 bases). The germline V gene encodes CDR1 SEHNR and CDR2 FQNEAQ (reference sequence). V was shortened by 5 bases and J by 1 base, with 12 bases between the two germline ends. This CDR3 comprises 15 residues. CDR3 nucleotides: TGTGCCAGCAGCCCTCGGGGTGGATCCTACAATGAGCAGTTCTTC. Translation: CASSPRGGSYNEQFF.

The chain is built from TRBV27 and TRBJ1-2; D is undetermined. Trimming left V 5 bases short and J 3 bases short, with 10 bases between. CDR3 length: 13 amino acids. CDR1 is MNHEY and CDR2 is SMNVEV in the germline V gene (reference sequence). The CDR3 DNA sequence: TGTGCCAGCAGTCCCGGACCCTACTATGGCTACACCTTC. Its translation: CASSPGPYYGYTF.

This chain connects TRBV13 to TRBJ2-3; D is unclear. The germline CDR1 and CDR2 sequences are PRHDT and FYEKMQ (reference sequence). Trimming cost V 3 bases and J 2 bases, with 12 bases left between them. CDR3 size: 15 residues. This chain's CDR3 is CASSFRTSHTDTQYF. The CDR3 DNA is TGTGCCAGCAGCTTCAGGACCAGCCACACAGATACGCAGTATTTT. Combining the CDR3 with reference TRBV13 and TRBJ2-3 gives the whole variable domain AAGVIQSPRHLIKEKRETATLKCYPIPRHDTVYWYQQGPGQDPQFLISFYEKMQSDKGSIPDRFSAQQFSDYHSELNMSSLELGDSALYFCASSFRTSHTDTQYFGPGTRLTVL.

The chain couples TRBV18 to TRBJ2-7; 8 bases fit TRBD2. CDR1 KGHSH and CDR2 LQKENI come from the germline V gene. CDR3 length equals 13 residues. Losses at the gene ends were 6 bases for V and 3 bases for J; bases not matched to a gene: 4. The CDR3 bases are TGTGCCAGCTCCCCCGGGAGGGGCTACGAGCAGTACTTC. It codes for CASSPGRGYEQYF.

The chain uses TRBV5-1 and TRBJ2-7; TRBD1 matches at 9 bases. The CDR3 contains 14 residues. Germline lookup yields CDR1 SGHRS and CDR2 YFSETQ. V shed 4 bases, J shed 1 base, and the junction held 3 bases outside the gene matches. CDR3 loop: CASSIGTGSYEQYF. The CDR3 DNA sequence: TGCGCCAGCAGCATCGGGACAGGGTCCTACGAGCAGTACTTC. The variable domain in full, completed from reference TRBV5-1 and TRBJ2-7, reads KAGVTQTPRYLIKTRGQQVTLSCSPISGHRSVSWYQQTPGQGLQFLFEYFSETQRNKGNFPGRFSGRQFSNSRSEMNVSTLELGDSALYLCASSIGTGSYEQYFGPGTRLTVT.

This clone was observed a few times. The CDR3 loop reads CASRGQGSYNEQFF. The DNA of the CDR3 is TGTGCCAGCAGGGGACAGGGGTCCTACAATGAGCAGTTCTTC. The genes are TRBV27 and TRBJ2-1; TRBD1 matches at 10 bases. The CDR3 consists of 14 residues. Germline CDR1 MNHEY, CDR2 SMNVEV (reference sequence). J gave up 1 base and V 6 bases, and 0 bases lay outside the gene matches.

The V call is TRBV4-1, the J call TRBJ1-5; 8 bases line up with TRBD1. With V trimmed by 5 bases and J by 0 bases, 3 bases remained unmatched. Germline CDR1 and CDR2: MGHRA and YSYEKL. The CDR3 length is 15 residues. CDR3 protein: CASSEQGDSNQPQHF. The DNA for the CDR3 is TGCGCCAGCAGCGAACAGGGGGATAGCAATCAGCCCCAGCATTTT.

This clone was found a few times. The V and J genes are TRBV11-2 and TRBJ2-7, with 9 bases aligning to TRBD1. The CDR3 is made up of 14 amino acids. The germline CDR1 and CDR2 sequences are SGHAT and FQNNGV. Trimming cost V 6 bases and J 5 bases; bases outside gene matches: 8. Written as DNA, the CDR3 is TGTGCCAGCAGGACCGGGACAGGGTACAACGAGCAGTACTTC. Translating it yields CASRTGTGYNEQYF.